This T cell receptor beta chain was sequenced during a study of T cell responses to AZD1222 COVID-19 vaccine. With respect to this clone: The antigen remains undetermined.

Study results and limitations: A mostly white British donor set with more females was recruited, and clonal diversity was possibly underestimated.

Libraries were prepared by immunoSEQ multiplex PCR; TCRdb keeps only in-frame clonotypes and omits some of them. The repertoire consists of 140,000 to 150,000 clones, with nearly 90% occurring once and the leading ten covering 5% to 6.5%. CDR1 and CDR2 (germline): SEHNR, FQNEAQ (reference sequence). The CDR3 spans 13 residues. The V gene lost 5 bases and the J gene lost 5 bases, with 10 bases spanning the gap. The sequenced sample was peripheral blood, obtained 28 days after the second dose of the MenACWY control vaccine. The receptor was derived from an adult who received the MenACWY meningococcal vaccine as a control. V and J are TRBV7-9 and TRBJ1-5; D is perhaps TRBD1 (5 bases). The CDR3 region has the DNA TGTGCCAGCAGCCCGCAGGGTTATCAGCCCCAGCATTTT. Translation: CASSPQGYQPQHF.